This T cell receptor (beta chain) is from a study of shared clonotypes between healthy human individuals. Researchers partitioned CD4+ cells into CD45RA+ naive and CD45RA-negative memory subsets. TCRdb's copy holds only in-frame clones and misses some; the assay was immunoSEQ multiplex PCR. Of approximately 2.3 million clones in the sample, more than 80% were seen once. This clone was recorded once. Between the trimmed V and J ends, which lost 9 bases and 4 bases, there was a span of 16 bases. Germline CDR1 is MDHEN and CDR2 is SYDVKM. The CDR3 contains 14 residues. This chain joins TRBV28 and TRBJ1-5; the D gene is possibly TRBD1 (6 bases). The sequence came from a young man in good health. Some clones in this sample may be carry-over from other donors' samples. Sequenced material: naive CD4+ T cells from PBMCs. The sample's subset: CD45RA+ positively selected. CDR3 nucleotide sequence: TGTGCCAGTAGGGGGGGCAAGGGAAATCAGCCCCAGCATTTT. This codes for CASRGGKGNQPQHF.